This T cell receptor (beta chain) comes out of a study of CD8 T cells in Susac syndrome. Random hexamers served to reverse transcribe about 0.5 to 1 ug RNA. One entry per CDR3 protein results from TCRdb running MiXCR on the immunoSEQ multiplex PCR reads. The table has just under 150,000 distinct CDR3 sequences, approximately 94% seen once. V was pared by 4 bases and J by 4 bases, with 5 bases of the junction left unmatched. This CDR3 is built from 14 residues. Germline V gives CDR1 MNHEY, CDR2 SVGAGI. The V call is TRBV6-5, the J call TRBJ2-7; 9 bases line up with TRBD2. This clonotype was sampled from a human donor in good health. Sequencing used CD4+ T cells from PBMCs. Here the CDR3 reads CASSLREGRYEQYF. CDR3 coding DNA: TGTGCCAGCAGTTTGCGGGAGGGTCGGTACGAGCAGTACTTC.